The rows below give T cell receptor beta chains drawn from one sample of a study of tumor and adjacent non-tumor tissue in lung cancer. Via MiXCR, TCRdb re-called the multiplex PCR reads, giving one row per CDR3 protein. The profile shows around 66,000 distinct CDR3 sequences, 60% to 75% of them singletons. Sequenced: lung tumor tissue. The receptors were sampled from a man aged 55-75 years with non-small cell lung cancer. Each CDR3 is given with its conserved first and last residue. A D gene is named only where the DNA matches it firmly. Some rows mark clone size as missing; the rest say once, few, many or name a class of expanded clone.

length: 15; D: TRBD2; V: TRBV6-1; J: TRBJ2-7; size: -; DNA: TGTGCCAGCAGAAAACTAGTAGCGGGGGCATACGAGCAGTACTTC; CDR3: CASRKLVAGAYEQYF
length: 15; D: -; V: TRBV6-5; J: TRBJ2-3; size: -; DNA: TGTGTCAGTAGTCCCAGAGCGGGTGGCACAGATACGCAGTATTTT; CDR3: CVSSPRAGGTDTQYF
length: 14; D: TRBD1; V: TRBV24-1; J: TRBJ1-5; size: -; DNA: TGTGCCGCAATTTGGACAGGGTTAAATCAGCCACAGCGTTTT; CDR3: CAAIWTGLNQPQRF
length: 13; D: -; V: TRBV19; J: TRBJ2-3; size: -; DNA: TGTGCCAGCAGTATGAGGTCGTCGGATACGCAGTTTTTT; CDR3: CASSMRSSDTQFF
length: 15; D: TRBD1; V: TRBV20-1; J: TRBJ2-5; size: -; DNA: TGCAGTGCTAAGACCGGGACAGGGGTTTTTGGGACCCAGTCCTTC; CDR3: CSAKTGTGVFGTQSF
length: 15; D: -; V: TRBV29-1; J: TRBJ2-2; size: once; DNA: TGCAGCGTTGAGGAGGGGGCAGGGTACACCGGGAGGCTGTTTTTT; CDR3: CSVEEGAGYTGRLFF
length: 15; D: -; V: TRBV6-5; J: TRBJ1-1; size: -; DNA: TGTACCAGCAGTTACTCGAGAGAGGGAGGAACTGAAGCTTTCTTT; CDR3: CTSSYSREGGTEAFF
length: 14; D: -; V: TRBV28; J: TRBJ2-2; size: -; DNA: TGTGCCAGAAGGGGGGGAGGTCTGGCAGGGGAGCTGTTTTTT; CDR3: CARRGGGLAGELFF
length: 15; D: -; V: TRBV5-1; J: TRBJ2-7; size: few; DNA: TGCGCCAGCAGCTTGGCGTCAGGGGAATGGGACGAGCAGTACTTC; CDR3: CASSLASGEWDEQYF
length: 15; D: TRBD2; V: TRBV29-1; J: TRBJ2-5; size: -; DNA: TGCAGAGTTGTCAGTTCGAGGGCCGGGGGGGAGACCCAGTACTTC; CDR3: CRVVSSRAGGETQYF
length: 11; D: -; V: TRBV5-1; J: TRBJ1-2; size: -; DNA: TGCGCCAGCAGCATCAGTGGGGGCTACGCCTTC; CDR3: CASSISGGYAF
length: 16; D: -; V: TRBV29-1; J: TRBJ2-1; size: -; DNA: TGTAGCGTTGAGTCCATGCTGGCGGGCCATTACAATGAGCAGTTCTTC; CDR3: CSVESMLAGHYNEQFF
length: 13; D: -; V: TRBV10-3; J: TRBJ2-5; size: -; DNA: TGTGCCACCGGGGCTAACCCTCAAGAGACCCAGTACTTC; CDR3: CATGANPQETQYF
length: 13; D: -; V: TRBV5-1; J: TRBJ2-3; size: -; DNA: TGCGCCATATCTCGGGGGAGCGGAGATACGCAATATTTT; CDR3: CAISRGSGDTQYF
length: 14; D: -; V: TRBV7-9; J: TRBJ2-7; size: -; DNA: TGTGCCAGCAGCTCAGGTCAGCTCCCCTACGAGCAGTACTTC; CDR3: CASSSGQLPYEQYF
length: 15; D: -; V: TRBV20-1; J: TRBJ2-1; size: once; DNA: TGCAGTGTTAGAGATCCAAGTAAGCATATCGATGGGCAGTTCTTC; CDR3: CSVRDPSKHIDGQFF
length: 14; D: -; V: TRBV28; J: TRBJ2-7; size: -; DNA: TGTGCCAGTAGTCCCCGTGCACCCGGTTACGACCAGTACTTC; CDR3: CASSPRAPGYDQYF
length: 20; D: TRBD2; V: TRBV10-3; J: TRBJ2-6; size: -; DNA: TGTGCCATCAGTGAACATGGGACTAGTGAGAGGGATTCTGGGGCCAACGTCTTGACTTTC; CDR3: CAISEHGTSERDSGANVLTF
length: 16; D: TRBD2; V: TRBV20-1; J: TRBJ2-1; size: -; DNA: TGCAGTGCGACTTCCTCACTAGCGGAGACTTACAAAGAGCAGTTCTTC; CDR3: CSATSSLAETYKEQFF
length: 16; D: TRBD2; V: TRBV12-3/TRBV12-4; J: TRBJ2-2; size: many; DNA: TGTGGCAGCAGTCTATCTAGCGGGAGTATACCCGGGGAGCTGTTTTTT; CDR3: CGSSLSSGSIPGELFF
length: 14; D: -; V: TRBV6-6; J: TRBJ2-6; size: -; DNA: TGTGCCAGCGGGCCAGGGAGCGGGGCCAACGTCCTGACTTTC; CDR3: CASGPGSGANVLTF
length: 17; D: TRBD1; V: TRBV24-1; J: TRBJ2-6; size: -; DNA: TGTGCCACCAGTGATCGGACAGGGCTTGCTGGGGCCAACGTCATGAGTTTC; CDR3: CATSDRTGLAGANVMSF
length: 13; D: -; V: TRBV20-1; J: TRBJ2-1; size: once; DNA: TGCAATGCTAGGGCGGTAGCGCACAATGAGCAGTTCTTC; CDR3: CNARAVAHNEQFF
length: 16; D: TRBD2; V: TRBV11-3; J: TRBJ2-1; size: -; DNA: TGTGCCAGCAGCCTCAATCAACTAGCGGGGATAGGTGAGCAGTTCTTC; CDR3: CASSLNQLAGIGEQFF
length: 16; D: TRBD1; V: TRBV29-1; J: TRBJ2-7; size: large; DNA: TGCAGCGTTGAAGAGCCCCACGGGACAGCTTCCTACGAGCAGTACTTC; CDR3: CSVEEPHGTASYEQYF
length: 15; D: -; V: TRBV11-2; J: TRBJ2-7; size: -; DNA: TGTGCCAGCAGCTTAGACAGCCTCAGCTCCTACGTGCAGTACTTC; CDR3: CASSLDSLSSYVQYF
length: 17; D: -; V: TRBV6-6; J: TRBJ2-2; size: -; DNA: TGTGCCAGCAAACCTACCCCCGGGACAACGAACACCGGGGAGCTGTTTTTT; CDR3: CASKPTPGTTNTGELFF
length: 14; D: -; V: TRBV13; J: TRBJ1-6; size: -; DNA: TGTGCCAGCAGCTTGCACGGGGACCAATCACCCCTCCACTTT; CDR3: CASSLHGDQSPLHF
length: 14; D: -; V: TRBV7-3; J: TRBJ2-2; size: -; DNA: TGTGCCAGCAGCTTAATGCCGGGGACCGGGGAGCTGTTTTTT; CDR3: CASSLMPGTGELFF
length: 18; D: TRBD2; V: TRBV3-1; J: TRBJ2-2; size: -; DNA: TGTGCCAACAGCCAAGAATCAAGCGGGAGGGCTGGCACCGGGGAGCTGTTTTTT; CDR3: CANSQESSGRAGTGELFF
length: 13; D: -; V: TRBV12-3/TRBV12-4; J: TRBJ1-1; size: -; DNA: TGTGCCAGCAGACCACAACAGAACACTGGAGCTTTCTTT; CDR3: CASRPQQNTGAFF
length: 14; D: -; V: TRBV6-6; J: TRBJ2-4; size: -; DNA: TGTGCCAGCAGTGGCGTTGAAGTCAAAAACGTTCAGTACTTC; CDR3: CASSGVEVKNVQYF
length: 15; D: TRBD2; V: TRBV5-4; J: TRBJ2-7; size: many; DNA: TGTGCCAGCAGTTCAGCCGGGACTAGCGGCTACGAGCAGTACTTC; CDR3: CASSSAGTSGYEQYF
length: 16; D: -; V: TRBV10-3; J: TRBJ2-7; size: -; DNA: TGTGCCATCAGTGAGTCGATGTCTCAGGGCCGGAGAGGGCAGTACTTC; CDR3: CAISESMSQGRRGQYF
length: 15; D: TRBD1; V: TRBV6-5; J: TRBJ2-7; size: many; DNA: TGTGCCAGCAGTTACGGCGGGACAGGGGTGGGCGAGCAGTACTTC; CDR3: CASSYGGTGVGEQYF
length: 15; D: TRBD1; V: TRBV5-5; J: TRBJ1-6; size: -; DNA: TGTGCCGGCAGCTTGGATTTGCAGGGGGGATCACCCCTACTCTTT; CDR3: CAGSLDLQGGSPLLF
length: 13; D: -; V: TRBV6-5; J: TRBJ2-5; size: -; DNA: TGTGCCAGCAAAGGAATGGCCCTGGAAACCCAGTACTTC; CDR3: CASKGMALETQYF
length: 12; D: -; V: TRBV20-1; J: TRBJ1-1; size: -; DNA: TGCAGTGCTAATCGGATGAACACTGACGCTTTCTTT; CDR3: CSANRMNTDAFF
length: 14; D: -; V: TRBV29-1; J: TRBJ2-5; size: -; DNA: TGCGGCGCATCGCGCAGCTACCGCCAAGAGACCCAGTACTTC; CDR3: CGASRSYRQETQYF
length: 12; D: -; V: TRBV20-1; J: TRBJ2-3; size: -; DNA: TGCAGTGCTAGCACAGGGACGGATACGCGGTATTTT; CDR3: CSASTGTDTRYF
length: 17; D: TRBD2; V: TRBV20-1; J: TRBJ2-4; size: many; DNA: TGCAGTGCTAGAGATAGGGAGGGGTCCGGCGCCAAAAACATTCAGTACTTC; CDR3: CSARDREGSGAKNIQYF
length: 16; D: -; V: TRBV11-3; J: TRBJ1-6; size: few; DNA: TGTGCCAGCAGCTTAGATCGAGTGAGGGTAGGATCACCCCTCCACTTT; CDR3: CASSLDRVRVGSPLHF
length: 13; D: -; V: TRBV6-6; J: TRBJ1-5; size: -; DNA: TGTGCCAACAGTTCCCCGGGGGACCAGCCTCAGCATTTT; CDR3: CANSSPGDQPQHF
length: 14; D: -; V: TRBV29-1; J: TRBJ2-7; size: -; DNA: TGTAGCGCTCAGGGATGCAGGGGTGGGTACGAGCAGTACTTC; CDR3: CSAQGCRGGYEQYF
length: 15; D: TRBD2; V: TRBV6-5; J: TRBJ2-1; size: -; DNA: TGCGCCAGCAGTTACCCGAGCGGGATTCACTATGAGCAGTTCTTC; CDR3: CASSYPSGIHYEQFF
length: 15; D: -; V: TRBV5-1; J: TRBJ2-1; size: -; DNA: TGCGCCAGCAGCGTCGGGACGCCCCGACCCAATGAGCAGTTCTTC; CDR3: CASSVGTPRPNEQFF
length: 13; D: -; V: TRBV20-1; J: TRBJ2-7; size: -; DNA: TGCAGTGCTAGACTGGGGGCAACCTACGAGCAGTACTTC; CDR3: CSARLGATYEQYF
length: 16; D: -; V: TRBV6-1; J: TRBJ2-6; size: -; DNA: TGTGCCGGCAGTGCAATTGGGGCACCCCGGGCTAACGTCCTGACTTTC; CDR3: CAGSAIGAPRANVLTF
length: 14; D: TRBD2; V: TRBV11-1; J: TRBJ2-7; size: few; DNA: TGTGCCAACAGCTTAATGGGAGGGAACTATGAGCAGTACTTC; CDR3: CANSLMGGNYEQYF
length: 14; D: -; V: TRBV29-1; J: TRBJ1-1; size: -; DNA: TGCAGCGCCCCGCCCGTTGGGGCAAACAATGAAACTATCTTT; CDR3: CSAPPVGANNETIF
length: 13; D: -; V: TRBV29-1; J: TRBJ2-7; size: many; DNA: TGCAGCGCCCAGAATAATGGCAACTACGAGCAGTACTTC; CDR3: CSAQNNGNYEQYF
length: 19; D: -; V: TRBV20-1; J: TRBJ1-5; size: -; DNA: TGCAGTGCTGAGGGCGCCGGGACACTGAGCTGGTATAGCAATAAGCACCAGCATTTT; CDR3: CSAEGAGTLSWYSNKHQHF
length: 13; D: -; V: TRBV6-5; J: TRBJ2-1; size: -; DNA: TGTGCCAGCGGTTACGTACCAGGGACTGAGCAGTCCTTC; CDR3: CASGYVPGTEQSF
length: 12; D: -; V: TRBV20-1; J: TRBJ2-4; size: -; DNA: TGCTGTGCTAGAGGGCCACAAAACATTCAGTATTTC; CDR3: CCARGPQNIQYF
length: 13; D: -; V: TRBV20-1; J: TRBJ1-4; size: -; DNA: TGCAATGATAGAGAGCCGGTCGGTGAAAAACTGTTATTT; CDR3: CNDREPVGEKLLF
length: 15; D: -; V: TRBV19; J: TRBJ2-2; size: -; DNA: TGTGGCAGTAGTACGGCAACAGGGTTCGCCGGGGAGCTGTTTTTT; CDR3: CGSSTATGFAGELFF
length: 16; D: TRBD2; V: TRBV6-6; J: TRBJ2-1; size: -; DNA: TGTGCCAGCAGTTCTCCCGCGGGGGTATCCTACTGTGAGCAGTTCTTC; CDR3: CASSSPAGVSYCEQFF
length: 13; D: -; V: TRBV10-2; J: TRBJ2-7; size: once; DNA: TGCACCAGCAGTAGTGGCAGGGACAACGAGCAGTACTTC; CDR3: CTSSSGRDNEQYF